One and the same sample provided the 5 T cell receptor beta chains below, sequenced in a study of shared T cell receptors in the human thymus. The table came from immunoSEQ multiplex PCR; TCRdb's copy has only in-frame clones and leaves some out. The data hold 700,000 or so clones, with approximately 85% observed a single time. The data were also submitted as part of a second study, on human thymus T cells.

Sequencing was performed on thymocytes. The receptors were gathered from a girl under three years old with a congenital heart defect.

The CDR3 loop is CASGEGEQFF. The DNA for the CDR3 is TGTGCCAGCGGTGAGGGTGAGCAGTTCTTC. J is TRBJ2-1 and V is TRBV7-9, with D possibly TRBD2 on 5 matching bases. The CDR3 contains 10 residues. With 8 bases removed from V and 9 bases from J, the gap between germline ends came to 8 bases. In germline, CDR1 is SEHNR, CDR2 FQNEAQ (reference sequence).

CDR3 in amino acids: CASSPLRDRVESEAKNIQYF. Here the CDR3 DNA reads TGCGCCAGCAGTCCGCTCCGGGACAGAGTTGAATCCGAAGCCAAAAACATTCAGTACTTC. The chain couples TRBV10-1 to TRBJ2-4, with 7 bases aligning to TRBD1. With V trimmed by 5 bases and J by 0 bases, 19 bases remained unmatched. The CDR3 runs to 20 residues. Germline CDR1 WNHNN, CDR2 SYGVQD (reference sequence).

This chain connects TRBV6-5 to TRBJ2-7, with unresolved D. CDR1 MNHEY and CDR2 SVGAGI come from the germline V gene. This CDR3 spans 15 amino acids. Trimming stripped 5 bases from V and 0 bases from J, with 14 bases between. DNA for the CDR3: TGTGCCAGCAGTATCTCAGGCGAATTCTCCTACGAGCAGTACTTC. This translates into CASSISGEFSYEQYF.

This sequence joins TRBV15 and TRBJ1-2, with 9 nucleotides matching TRBD1. This CDR3 contains 19 residues. The germline V gene has CDR1 LNHNV and CDR2 YYDKDF (reference sequence). The V gene end was trimmed by 2 bases and the J gene end by 6 bases; junction bases not matched to a gene: 19. In DNA, the CDR3 is TGTGCCACCAGCAGAACCCTTACAAATAGGACAGGGGAGATAAATGGCTACACCTTC. It codes for CATSRTLTNRTGEINGYTF. The whole variable domain, filled in from reference TRBV15 and TRBJ1-2, reads DAMVIQNPRYQVTQFGKPVTLSCSQTLNHNVMYWYQQKSSQAPKLLFHYYDKDFNNEADTPDNFQSRRPNTSFCFLDIRSPGLGDTAMYLCATSRTLTNRTGEINGYTFGSGTRLTVV.

V usage is TRBV6-5 and J usage is TRBJ2-7, with D possibly matching TRBD2 (7 bases). The CDR3 loop spans 15 amino acids. The germline V and J ends were trimmed by 4 bases and 4 bases, with 17 bases remaining between them. Germline V gene sequence: CDR1 MNHEY, CDR2 SVGAGI. CDR3 sequence (DNA): TGTGCCAGCAGTTGGGGCCGCGGGGGCCCTTACGAGCAGTACTTC. It codes for CASSWGRGGPYEQYF.